The present T cell receptor (beta chain) was sequenced within a study of blood T cell repertoires in COVID-19. Study-wide background: There were acute and convalescent COVID-19 samples, and they came from the United States, Italy and Spain. Sample material is recorded as cDNA or gDNA derived from T cells, B-cell-depleted T cells, or PBMCs.

The CDR3 is made up of 14 amino acids. Trimming removed 5 bases at V and 1 base at J, with 11 bases between. Germline V gives CDR1 SGHTA, CDR2 FQGNSA. In the authors' methods: Researchers report that nucleated cell counts were estimated from reference gene primer amplification. Here immunoSEQ multiplex PCR was the method, and the copy in TCRdb shows in-frame clones only, minus some. The DNA gave D and trimming, while V, J and clone size come from that table. This table has about 410,000 clones, 70% to 90% appearing once. Enrolment of Seattle patients took place during active infection, and they were followed longitudinally.

This sequence was found in a woman between 40 and 55 years old with COVID-19, enrolled during active disease. The J gene is TRBJ2-5, the V gene TRBV7-2, with TRBD1 as a possible D gene (6 bases). What was sequenced was peripheral blood. CDR3 in amino acids: CASSTNRVQETQYF. The CDR3 bases are TGTGCCAGCAGCACCAACAGGGTCCAAGAGACCCAGTACTTC.